This entry lists 7 T cell receptor beta chains sequenced from one sample in a study of T cell responses to AZD1222 COVID-19 vaccine. Measured with immunoSEQ multiplex PCR; TCRdb has only the in-frame clones, and not every one. The table includes 150,000 to 200,000 clones, over 75% detected once. The sample here was peripheral blood, taken on day 0 of AZD1222 vaccination. Every receptor here comes from an adult in good health.

The genes are TRBV13 and TRBJ1-6; maybe TRBD1 (5 bases). CDR3 length: 15 amino acids. V shed 2 bases and J shed 6 bases, with 11 bases lying between them. CDR1 and CDR2 from the germline V gene are PRHDT and FYEKMQ (reference sequence). Here the CDR3 DNA reads TGTGCCAGCAGCTTAAATGGGGCGTCTAATTCACCCCTCCACTTT. Protein: CASSLNGASNSPLHF. Complete variable domain (other parts from reference TRBV13 and TRBJ1-6): AAGVIQSPRHLIKEKRETATLKCYPIPRHDTVYWYQQGPGQDPQFLISFYEKMQSDKGSIPDRFSAQQFSDYHSELNMSSLELGDSALYFCASSLNGASNSPLHFGNGTRLTVT.

The rearrangement joins TRBV27 to TRBJ2-1; possibly TRBD1 for D (5 bases). V was pared by 6 bases and J by 7 bases, with 10 bases between. The CDR3 consists of 12 residues. CDR1 is MNHEY, CDR2 SMNVEV, per germline (reference sequence). The CDR3 DNA follows: TGTGCCAGCAGCGCAGGGATTAATGAGCAGTTCTTC. Translated, it gives CASSAGINEQFF.

The chain uses TRBV6-1 and TRBJ2-2; possibly TRBD1 for D (5 bases). CDR1 and CDR2 (germline): MNHNS, SASEGT. Trimming removed 1 base from V and 9 bases from J, with 15 bases in between. The CDR3 runs to 15 residues. The CDR3, as DNA: TGTGCCAGCAGTGAAGTACTACAGGCTTCACGGGAGCTGTTTTTT. Amino acid sequence: CASSEVLQASRELFF.

The rearrangement links TRBV23-1 to TRBJ2-7; possibly TRBD1 or TRBD2 for D (6 bases each). TRBV23-1 has ORF status, its function being uncertain. This CDR3 comprises 17 residues. The V end was cut by 0 bases, the J end by 4 bases, with 19 bases between. The CDR3 bases are TGCGCCAGCAGTCAATCGGCAGGGGACTGGTCTGGTTACGAGCAGTACTTC. Translated: CASSQSAGDWSGYEQYF.

This chain joins TRBV9 and TRBJ1-2; D not resolved. With 3 bases removed from V and 0 bases from J, the gap between germline ends came to 9 bases. Germline V gene sequence: CDR1 SGDLS, CDR2 YYNGEE. This CDR3 spans 14 amino acids. DNA of the CDR3: TGTGCCAGCAGCGCCGGTAGACCTAACTATGGCTACACCTTC. As protein: CASSAGRPNYGYTF.

This clone has only one observation. The genes are TRBV21-1 and TRBJ2-7; the table calls TRBD1, which could not be checked here. TRBV21-1 has pseudogene status. The CDR3 spans 17 residues. The CDR3 spells CASSTSGQGPLSYEQYF. CDR3 sequence (DNA): TGTGCCAGCAGCACTTCGGGACAGGGTCCCCTCTCCTACGAGCAGTACTTC.

This clone has a single count. Here the CDR3 reads CASSEGPDTQYF. The CDR3 DNA reads TGTGCCAGCAGTGAAGGTCCCGATACGCAGTATTTT. The V call is TRBV25-1, the J call TRBJ2-3; D call uncertain. CDR3 length: 12 amino acids. CDR1 is MGHDK, CDR2 SYGVNS, per germline. Trimming removed 2 bases from V and 6 bases from J, with 6 bases in between.